Presented here are 9 T cell receptor beta chains from one specimen sequenced in a study of T cell responses to AZD1222 COVID-19 vaccine. Assay used: immunoSEQ multiplex PCR; TCRdb lists only in-frame clones, some missing. The data hold roughly 120,000 clones, with about 87% observed a single time. Source: peripheral blood, taken on day 0 of AZD1222 vaccination. These receptors all come from an adult in good health.

This sequence joins TRBV7-9 and TRBJ1-2; D remains unclear. CDR3 length equals 12 residues. Germline values: CDR1 SEHNR, CDR2 FQNEAQ (reference sequence). Trimming took off 7 bases at V and 3 bases at J, with 9 bases between the two ends. The CDR3 here is CASNLHHYGYTF. In nucleotides, the CDR3 is TGTGCCAGCAACCTTCACCACTATGGCTACACCTTC.

This clone occurred once. This chain joins TRBV29-1 and TRBJ1-2; 7 bases agree with TRBD1. The ends lost 3 bases at V and 4 bases at J; junction bases unmatched: 5. Germline values: CDR1 SQVTM, CDR2 ANQGSEA. The CDR3 is 13 residues long. In DNA, the CDR3 is TGCAGCGTTGATAGGGACAGCCGCTATGGCTACACCTTC. This gives the protein CSVDRDSRYGYTF.

This clone was counted only a few times. The J gene is TRBJ2-5, the V gene TRBV5-6; no reliable D call. The ends were cut back, 4 bases at V and 1 base at J, with 14 bases in the middle. CDR1 SGHDT and CDR2 YYEEEE come from the germline V gene. The CDR3 contains 15 residues. Here the CDR3 reads CASSPFTLTQETQYF. The CDR3 DNA reads as TGTGCCAGCAGCCCGTTTACTCTCACCCAAGAGACCCAGTACTTC.

The V call is TRBV10-1, the J call TRBJ1-2, with D uncertain. Trimming left V 3 bases short and J 5 bases short, with 4 bases between. The CDR3 extends over 11 amino acids. The V gene's germline CDR1 is WNHNN and CDR2 SYGVQD (reference sequence). The CDR3 sequence is CASSDEYGYTF. For the CDR3, the DNA is TGCGCCAGCAGTGATGAATATGGCTACACCTTC.

This sequence joins TRBV19 and TRBJ1-5; D ambiguous. Germline lookup yields CDR1 LNHDA and CDR2 SQIVND (reference sequence). The germline V and J ends were trimmed by 6 bases and 7 bases, with 13 bases remaining between them. CDR3 length: 13 residues. As DNA, the CDR3 is TGTGCCAGTAGAAGCAGCCTGGGGCAGCCCCAGCATTTT. It specifies CASRSSLGQPQHF.

The V call is TRBV6-2 or TRBV6-3, the J call TRBJ2-7, with 10 bases that match TRBD2. The CDR3 covers 14 residues. Looked up from germline, CDR1 is MNHEY and CDR2 is SVGEGT. The V gene end was trimmed by 4 bases and the J gene end by 8 bases; junction bases not matched to a gene: 8. The CDR3 sequence is CASSLPAGGSKQYF. The CDR3 region has the DNA TGTGCCAGCAGTTTGCCAGCGGGGGGGTCGAAGCAGTACTTC.

The genes are TRBV7-8 and TRBJ1-2; D not resolved. CDR3 length: 12 residues. The germline CDR1 and CDR2 sequences are SGHVS and FQNEAQ. V lost 6 bases and J lost 8, with 13 bases in between. The CDR3 DNA is TGTGCCAGCAGTCGACCAAGGGAGGGCTACACCTTC. Translating it yields CASSRPREGYTF.

V gene TRBV15 combines with J gene TRBJ2-1; TRBD1 matches at 8 bases. Unmatched junction bases numbered 13, after V lost 1 base and J lost 8 bases. The germline V gene encodes CDR1 LNHNV and CDR2 YYDKDF (reference sequence). The CDR3 has 17 residues. Here the CDR3 reads CATSRGGRQGSRDEQFF. The CDR3 bases are TGTGCCACCAGCAGAGGGGGTCGACAGGGGTCGAGGGATGAGCAGTTCTTC.

This clone was counted a few times. The chain recombines TRBV4-1 with TRBJ1-1; D is possibly TRBD1 (5 bases). The V gene lost 4 bases and the J gene lost 3 bases, with 12 bases spanning the gap. Germline V lookup: CDR1 MGHRA, CDR2 YSYEKL. This CDR3 comprises 14 residues. In DNA, the CDR3 is TGCGCCAGCAGCCTACAAAGGGGAGACACTGAAGCTTTCTTT. Residues: CASSLQRGDTEAFF.